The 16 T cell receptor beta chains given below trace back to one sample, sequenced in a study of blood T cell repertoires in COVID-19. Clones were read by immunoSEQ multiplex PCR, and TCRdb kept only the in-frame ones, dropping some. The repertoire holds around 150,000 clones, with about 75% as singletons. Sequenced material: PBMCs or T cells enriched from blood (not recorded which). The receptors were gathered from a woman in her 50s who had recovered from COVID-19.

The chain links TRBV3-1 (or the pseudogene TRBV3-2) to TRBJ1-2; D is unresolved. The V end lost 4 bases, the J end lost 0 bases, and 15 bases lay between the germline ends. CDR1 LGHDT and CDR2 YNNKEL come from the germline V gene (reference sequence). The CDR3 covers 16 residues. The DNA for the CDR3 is TGTGCCAGCAGCCGTTCAGGCAGCCCCGCTAACTATGGCTACACCTTC. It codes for CASSRSGSPANYGYTF.

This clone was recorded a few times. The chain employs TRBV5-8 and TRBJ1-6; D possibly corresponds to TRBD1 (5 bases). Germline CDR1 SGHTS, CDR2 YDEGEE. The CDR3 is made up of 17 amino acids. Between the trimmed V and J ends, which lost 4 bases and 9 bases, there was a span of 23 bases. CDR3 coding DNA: TGTGCCAGCAGCCAACAAACAGGTCCCGCCGGTAGTTCACCCCTCCACTTT. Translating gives CASSQQTGPAGSSPLHF.

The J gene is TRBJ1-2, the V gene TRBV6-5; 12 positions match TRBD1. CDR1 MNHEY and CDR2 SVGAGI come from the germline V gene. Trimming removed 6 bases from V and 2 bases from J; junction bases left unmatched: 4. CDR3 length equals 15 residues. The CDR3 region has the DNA TGTGCCAGCAGGGGACAGGGGGCGCAGAACTATGGCTACACCTTC. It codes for CASRGQGAQNYGYTF.

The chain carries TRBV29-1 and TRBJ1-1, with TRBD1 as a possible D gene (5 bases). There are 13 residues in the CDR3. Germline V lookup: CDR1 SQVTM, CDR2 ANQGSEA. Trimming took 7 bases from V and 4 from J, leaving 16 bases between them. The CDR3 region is CSALRSGGTEAFF. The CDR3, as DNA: TGCAGCGCCCTCAGATCCGGGGGCACTGAAGCTTTCTTT.

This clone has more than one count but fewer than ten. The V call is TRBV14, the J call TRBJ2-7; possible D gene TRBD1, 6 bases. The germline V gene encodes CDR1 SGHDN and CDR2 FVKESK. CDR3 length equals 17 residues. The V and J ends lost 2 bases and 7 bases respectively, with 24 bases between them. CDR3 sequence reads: CASSQKPWGRGFGEQYF. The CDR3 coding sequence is TGTGCCAGCAGCCAAAAGCCGTGGGGTAGGGGGTTCGGGGAGCAGTACTTC.

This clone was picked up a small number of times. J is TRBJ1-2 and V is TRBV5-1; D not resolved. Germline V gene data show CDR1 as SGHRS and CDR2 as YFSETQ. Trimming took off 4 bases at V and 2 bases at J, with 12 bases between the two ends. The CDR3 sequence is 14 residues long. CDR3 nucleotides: TGCGCCAGCAGCCGCGGGGAGAGAAACTATGGCTACACCTTC. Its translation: CASSRGERNYGYTF.

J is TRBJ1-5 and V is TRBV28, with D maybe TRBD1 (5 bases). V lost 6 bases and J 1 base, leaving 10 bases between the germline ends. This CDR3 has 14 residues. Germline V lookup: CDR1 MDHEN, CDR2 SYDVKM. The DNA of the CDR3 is TGTGCCAGCAGAAGACAGACCAGCAATCAGCCCCAGCATTTT. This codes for CASRRQTSNQPQHF.

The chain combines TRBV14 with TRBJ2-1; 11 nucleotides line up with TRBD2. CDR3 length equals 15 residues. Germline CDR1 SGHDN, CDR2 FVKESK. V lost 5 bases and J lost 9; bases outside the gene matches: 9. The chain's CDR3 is CASSDGLAGLVEQFF. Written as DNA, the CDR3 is TGTGCCAGCAGCGATGGACTAGCGGGCCTCGTTGAGCAGTTCTTC.

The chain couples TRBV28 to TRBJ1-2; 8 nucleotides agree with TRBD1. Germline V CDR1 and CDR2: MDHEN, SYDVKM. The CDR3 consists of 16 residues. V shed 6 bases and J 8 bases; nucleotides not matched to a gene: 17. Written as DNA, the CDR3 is TGTGCCAGCAGCCTCCCCCGACAGGGGATTGTTCGGGGCTACACCTTC. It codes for CASSLPRQGIVRGYTF.

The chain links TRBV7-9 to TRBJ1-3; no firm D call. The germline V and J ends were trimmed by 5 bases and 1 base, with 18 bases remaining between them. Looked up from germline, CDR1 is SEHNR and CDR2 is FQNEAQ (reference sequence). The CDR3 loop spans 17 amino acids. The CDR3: CASSPRQVRGSGNTIYF. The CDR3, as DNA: TGTGCCAGCAGCCCACGCCAGGTCAGAGGGTCTGGAAACACCATATATTTT.

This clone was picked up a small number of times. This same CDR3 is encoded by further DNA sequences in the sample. The CDR3 DNA reads TGTGCCAGCAGCTTTCCGGGCGGGGAGCTGTTTTTT. Translation gives CASSFPGGELFF. The J gene is TRBJ2-2, the V gene TRBV7-3; D remains ambiguous. The CDR3 covers 12 residues. V gave up 3 bases and J gave up 7 bases, with 6 bases separating them. Germline CDR1 and CDR2: SGHTA and FQGTGA.

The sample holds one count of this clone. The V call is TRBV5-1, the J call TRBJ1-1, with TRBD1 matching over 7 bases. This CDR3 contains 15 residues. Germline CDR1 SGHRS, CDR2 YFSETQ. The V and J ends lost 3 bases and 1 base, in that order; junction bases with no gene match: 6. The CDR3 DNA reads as TGCGCCAGCAGCTGGGGGACAGTTAGGAACACTGAAGCTTTCTTT. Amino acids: CASSWGTVRNTEAFF.

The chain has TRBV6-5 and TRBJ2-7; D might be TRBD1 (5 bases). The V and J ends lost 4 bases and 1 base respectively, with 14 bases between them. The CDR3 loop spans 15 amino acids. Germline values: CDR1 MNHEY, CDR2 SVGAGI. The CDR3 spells CASSLGKGWSYEQYF. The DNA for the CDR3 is TGTGCCAGCAGTTTGGGTAAGGGGTGGTCCTACGAGCAGTACTTC.

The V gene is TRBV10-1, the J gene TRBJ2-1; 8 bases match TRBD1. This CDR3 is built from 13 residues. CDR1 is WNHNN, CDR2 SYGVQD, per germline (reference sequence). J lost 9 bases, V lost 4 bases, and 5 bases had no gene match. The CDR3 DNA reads TGCGCCAGCAGTGCCTGGACAGGGAGTGAGCAGTTCTTC. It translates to CASSAWTGSEQFF.

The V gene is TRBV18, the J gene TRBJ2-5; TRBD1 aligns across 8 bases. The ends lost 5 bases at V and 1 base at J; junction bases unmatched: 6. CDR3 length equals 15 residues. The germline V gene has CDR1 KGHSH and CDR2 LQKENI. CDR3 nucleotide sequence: TGTGCCAGCTCAGCCCTTCAGGGGGCCCAAGAGACCCAGTACTTC. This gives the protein CASSALQGAQETQYF.

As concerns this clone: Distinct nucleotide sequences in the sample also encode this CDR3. CDR3 loop: CASSEGGAGANVLTF. CDR3 nucleotide sequence: TGTGCCAGCAGCGAGGGGGGGGCTGGGGCCAACGTCCTGACTTTC. The rearrangement links TRBV2 to TRBJ2-6; the D gene is possibly TRBD2 (7 bases). Trimming stripped 6 bases from V and 2 bases from J, with 11 bases between. This CDR3 has 15 residues. Per the germline V gene, CDR1 is SNHLY and CDR2 is FYNNEI.